Each of the 6 T cell receptor beta chains below was sequenced from the same sample in a study of cytomegalovirus exposure and HLA in healthy donors. PCR was performed using 60 Vbeta and 13 Jbeta primers. Assay: immunoSEQ multiplex PCR; the TCRdb copy retains only in-frame clones and omits some. The table lists around 170,000 clones, approximately 78% of them singletons, with about 0.78% in the top ten. The sample consisted of PBMCs. The receptors stem from a woman under 30 in good health and CMV-seronegative.

V gene TRBV7-2 combines with J gene TRBJ2-7; tentatively, D is TRBD1 (6 bases). V lost 5 bases and J 6 bases, leaving 17 bases between the germline ends. The CDR3 extends over 14 amino acids. The germline V gene has CDR1 SGHTA and CDR2 FQGNSA. The CDR3 region is CASSQFSGAREQYF. The CDR3 nucleotides are TGTGCCAGCAGCCAATTCTCAGGGGCGCGCGAGCAGTACTTC. Looking up the rest from reference TRBV7-2 and TRBJ2-7 gives the full variable domain: GAGVSQSPSNKVTEKGKDVELRCDPISGHTALYWYRQSLGQGLEFLIYFQGNSAPDKSGLPSDRFSAERTGGSVSTLTIQRTQQEDSAVYLCASSQFSGAREQYFGPGTRLTVT.

The V call is TRBV7-9, the J call TRBJ2-7; 8 bases are a match to TRBD2. V gave up 4 bases and J gave up 5 bases; unmatched junction bases: 7. Germline CDR1 and CDR2: SEHNR and FQNEAQ (reference sequence). This CDR3 comprises 14 residues. CDR3 protein: CASSSSGRVDEQYF. DNA of the CDR3: TGTGCCAGCAGCTCAAGCGGGAGAGTAGACGAGCAGTACTTC. The full variable domain, rest sourced from reference TRBV7-9 and TRBJ2-7, is DTGVSQNPRHKITKRGQNVTFRCDPISEHNRLYWYRQTLGQGPEFLTYFQNEAQLEKSRLLSDRFSAERPKGSFSTLEIQRTEQGDSAMYLCASSSSGRVDEQYFGPGTRLTVT.

Here the CDR3 DNA reads TGTGCCAGCAGCTTAGAGGGAGGGGAGCAGTTCTTC. It yields the protein CASSLEGGEQFF. The V and J genes are TRBV11-3 and TRBJ2-1; 7 bases line up with TRBD2. The CDR3 has 12 amino acids. V trimming: 0 bases; J trimming: 10 bases; junction bases outside the gene matches: 0. From germline, CDR1 is SGHNT and CDR2 YENEEA.

The chain joins TRBV9 to TRBJ1-3; 8 nucleotides line up with TRBD1. Trimming at V came to 4 bases and at J to 0 bases, leaving 12 bases not matched to a gene. Germline CDR1 is SGDLS and CDR2 is YYNGEE. The CDR3 totals 18 residues. The DNA of the CDR3 is TGTGCCAGCAGCAAGAGGCCCCCAGGGGGCTTCTCTGGAAACACCATATATTTT. Its translation is CASSKRPPGGFSGNTIYF.

V usage is TRBV18 and J usage is TRBJ1-6, with TRBD1 matching over 8 bases. Germline CDR1 is KGHSH and CDR2 is LQKENI. This CDR3 comprises 14 residues. V trimming: 8 bases; J trimming: 8 bases; junction bases outside the gene matches: 8. CDR3 residues: CASKTGTGDSPLHF. The CDR3 DNA reads as TGTGCCAGCAAAACCGGGACAGGAGATTCACCCCTCCACTTT.

A few counts support this clone. This chain joins TRBV6-1 and TRBJ2-3, with D uncertain. The CDR3 is 15 amino acids. With 9 bases removed from V and 5 bases from J, the gap between germline ends came to 21 bases. Germline V gene lookup returns CDR1 MNHNS and CDR2 SASEGT. This CDR3 is CASPLPTALKDTQYF. Here the CDR3 DNA reads TGTGCCAGTCCCCTCCCAACCGCGTTAAAAGATACGCAGTATTTT.